This T cell receptor (beta chain) was identified in a study of blood T cell repertoires in COVID-19. Participant-reported clinical history was the basis for cohort assignment. This clone showed up just once. Original data processing: Amplification from reference gene primers served as the basis for estimated nucleated cell counts. Sequenced by immunoSEQ multiplex PCR; TCRdb stores in-frame clones only, minus some. V and J calls and clone size are copied from that table; D and trimming were computed from the DNA. The sample includes roughly 260,000 clones, roughly nine tenths of them seen just once. Material for sequencing was PBMCs or T cells enriched from blood (not recorded which). The source of this sequence is a woman aged 18 to 35 who had recovered from COVID-19.

This CDR3 is CASSFRLAISPYNEQFF. The CDR3 region has the DNA TGTGCCAGCAGCTTTAGACTAGCGATCAGTCCCTACAATGAGCAGTTCTTC. The rearrangement uses TRBV28 and TRBJ2-1; 8 bases match TRBD2. Germline CDR1 reads MDHEN; CDR2 reads SYDVKM. The CDR3 contains 17 residues. J was trimmed by 2 bases and V by 6 bases; bases with no gene match: 12.